Here is one T cell receptor beta chain with its context. The table came from immunoSEQ multiplex PCR; TCRdb's copy has only in-frame clones and leaves some out. Seen here are roughly 40,000 clones, roughly 86% observed once, and the top ten hold 55% to 70%. This sample stems from a study of blood T cell repertoires in COVID-19. Study as a whole: Sources were T cells, B-cell-depleted T cells, or PBMCs; the material itself was cDNA or gDNA.

V lost 4 bases and J lost 9; bases outside the gene matches: 11. CDR1 is SGHRS and CDR2 is YFSETQ in the germline V gene. The CDR3 covers 15 residues. This receptor was identified in a man between 70 and 80 years old with acute or convalescent COVID-19. The source material was peripheral blood. This chain joins TRBV5-1 and TRBJ2-1, with TRBD2 matching 9 bases. The CDR3 loop reads CASSPRTSAIAEQFF. For the CDR3, the DNA is TGCGCCAGCAGCCCCCGGACTAGCGCCATCGCTGAGCAGTTCTTC.